The 17 T cell receptor beta chains reported below all come from one sample, sequenced in a study of regulatory T cells in long-lasting Graves disease. Time point defined: persistent/refractory GD, antithyroid drugs over 5 years with positive TRAb. PBMC RNA was the source of the TCR library. In building TCR beta libraries, iRepertoire HTBI primers were used together with Arm-PCR of CDR3 regions. From the multiplex PCR reads, TCRdb called clonotypes with MiXCR, one entry per CDR3 protein. This table holds more than 300,000 distinct CDR3 sequences, around 20% found once. This specimen consisted of peripheral blood mononuclear cells (PBMCs), obtained when the disease was refractory, from a patient treated with antithyroid drugs. These receptors originate from a female donor with Graves disease.

This clonotype was picked up many times. The V gene is TRBV20-1, the J gene TRBJ2-5; D possibly uses TRBD1 or TRBD2 (5 bases each). Trimming removed 5 bases at V and 5 bases at J, with 18 bases between. The CDR3 extends over 14 amino acids. Germline values: CDR1 DFQATT, CDR2 SNEGSKA (reference sequence). The CDR3 DNA reads TGCAGTGCTTCCTCCCTCTTGGGGGTGGAGACCCAGTACTTC. This codes for CSASSLLGVETQYF.

The chain links TRBV4-1 to TRBJ2-5; 11 bases agree with TRBD2. V was clipped by 1 base and J by 4 bases; unmatched bases: 11. The CDR3 has 18 residues. Germline loops: CDR1 MGHRA, CDR2 YSYEKL. CDR3 sequence (DNA): TGCGCCAGCAGCCAAGTTTTAGTAGCGGGAGGGTCCGGAGAGACCCAGTACTTC. Its translation: CASSQVLVAGGSGETQYF.

This clonotype was detected many times. The chain uses TRBV11-2 and TRBJ1-5, with D tentatively TRBD1 (5 bases). Trimming left V 6 bases short and J 2 bases short, with 17 bases between. This CDR3 has 16 amino acids. Germline V gives CDR1 SGHAT, CDR2 FQNNGV. The CDR3 loop reads CASSPGAGSGNQPQHF. The CDR3 coding sequence is TGTGCCAGCAGTCCCGGGGCGGGGAGCGGCAATCAGCCCCAGCATTTT.

A few counts support this clonotype. The rearrangement links TRBV12-3 or TRBV12-4 to TRBJ2-7, with a possible D match to TRBD2 (5 bases). V was pared by 1 base and J by 6 bases, with 16 bases between. The CDR3 totals 15 residues. Written as DNA, the CDR3 is TGTGCCAGCAGTTTAGATCTGGTCTTGGCGGGCGAGCAGTACTTC. This codes for CASSLDLVLAGEQYF.

The sample holds many counts of this clonotype. The rearrangement uses TRBV6-1 and TRBJ1-2; D might be TRBD1 (5 bases). The CDR3 contains 15 residues. Germline CDR1 is MNHNS and CDR2 is SASEGT. Trimming removed 4 bases from V and 4 bases from J, with 16 bases in between. This CDR3 reads CASSASRQFRYGYTF. CDR3 DNA: TGTGCCAGCAGTGCCAGTCGACAGTTCCGCTATGGCTACACCTTC.

There are many counts of this clonotype. This CDR3 reads CASSLEWTGLGTEAFF. The CDR3 nucleotides are TGCGCCAGCAGCTTGGAATGGACAGGGCTGGGGACTGAAGCTTTCTTT. V usage is TRBV5-1 and J usage is TRBJ1-1; TRBD1 agrees at 8 bases. This CDR3 has 16 amino acids. Per the germline V gene, CDR1 is SGHRS and CDR2 is YFSETQ. Trimming cost V 0 bases and J 5 bases; bases outside gene matches: 9.

This chain uses TRBV25-1 with TRBJ1-3; 7 nucleotides align to TRBD1. V lost 1 base, J lost 2 bases, and 5 bases stayed unmatched. CDR1 is MGHDK and CDR2 is SYGVNS in the germline V gene. The CDR3 spans 16 residues. CDR3 in amino acids: CASSEFRDSPGNTIYF. CDR3 DNA sequence: TGTGCCAGCAGTGAATTTCGGGACAGTCCTGGAAACACCATATATTTT.

The rearrangement uses TRBV20-1 and TRBJ2-5, with D possibly matching TRBD2 (5 bases). V was cut by 0 bases and J by 4 bases, with 21 bases left in between. Germline CDR1 is DFQATT and CDR2 is SNEGSKA (reference sequence). CDR3 length: 17 residues. Here the CDR3 reads CSARDLLGYTAGETQYF. The DNA for the CDR3 is TGCAGTGCTAGAGATCTGTTGGGCTACACGGCGGGAGAGACCCAGTACTTC.

In this sample, this clonotype turned up a few times. The J gene is TRBJ1-5, the V gene TRBV7-8; possible D gene TRBD1, 6 bases. V lost 2 bases to trimming and J lost 7 bases, with 15 bases between them. Germline V CDR1 and CDR2: SGHVS, FQNEAQ. The CDR3 covers 15 residues. CDR3 residues: CASSLSPGGWQPQHF. For the CDR3, the DNA is TGTGCCAGCAGCTTAAGCCCGGGGGGCTGGCAGCCCCAGCATTTT.

This clonotype was seen more than once but under ten times. The genes are TRBV6-1 and TRBJ1-1; no definite D call. The CDR3 is 14 amino acids. Deletions cut 5 bases from V and 1 base from J, with 11 bases between. Germline CDR1 is MNHNS and CDR2 is SASEGT. The CDR3 sequence: CASSTPGSNTEAFF. The CDR3 nucleotides read TGTGCCAGCAGTACTCCGGGCTCGAACACTGAAGCTTTCTTT.

This clonotype was counted ten times or more. V and J are TRBV28 and TRBJ1-1; unclear D gene. With 6 bases removed from V and 0 bases from J, the gap between germline ends came to 8 bases. CDR3 length equals 13 residues. CDR1 and CDR2 (germline): MDHEN, SYDVKM. CDR3 region: CASRVRMNTEAFF. The DNA of the CDR3 is TGTGCCAGCAGGGTAAGGATGAACACTGAAGCTTTCTTT.

This clonotype was seen only a few times. This chain links TRBV7-2 with TRBJ2-7, with D possibly TRBD2 on 6 matching bases. From germline, CDR1 is SGHTA and CDR2 FQGNSA. Trimming took off 5 bases at V and 7 bases at J, with 18 bases between the two ends. This CDR3 region has 14 residues. The CDR3 bases are TGTGCCAGCAGCAACATAGCGCGGGCGGGGGAGCAGTACTTC. This sequence encodes CASSNIARAGEQYF.

This clonotype was seen ten or more times. V gene TRBV6-5 combines with J gene TRBJ2-7; no clear D gene. The V end lost 2 bases, the J end lost 1 base, and 6 bases lay between the germline ends. The germline gives CDR1 MNHEY, CDR2 SVGAGI. This CDR3 has 13 residues. The CDR3 loop is CASSYERSYEQYF. The CDR3 nucleotides read TGTGCCAGCAGTTACGAACGGTCCTACGAGCAGTACTTC.

Many counts were recorded for this clonotype. J is TRBJ2-7 and V is TRBV28; the D gene is possibly TRBD2 (5 bases). The CDR3 extends over 13 amino acids. Trimming cost V 2 bases and J 4 bases, with 9 bases left between them. Germline lookup yields CDR1 MDHEN and CDR2 SYDVKM. CDR3 amino acids: CASSLPLGYEQYF. In nucleotides, the CDR3 is TGTGCCAGCAGTTTACCACTAGGTTACGAGCAGTACTTC.

This clonotype has just a few counts. The J gene is TRBJ2-5, the V gene TRBV12-3 or TRBV12-4; 7 nucleotides line up with TRBD2. The ends lost 6 bases at V and 5 bases at J; junction bases unmatched: 21. The CDR3 is 18 residues long. The CDR3 loop is CASSLHRWERGHQETQYF. The CDR3 nucleotides read TGTGCCAGCAGCCTCCACCGATGGGAGCGGGGCCATCAGGAGACCCAGTACTTC.

This rearrangement joins TRBV7-2 to TRBJ2-3; D is possibly TRBD1 (5 bases). Germline CDR1 SGHTA, CDR2 FQGNSA. The length of the CDR3 is 14 residues. Between the trimmed V and J ends, which lost 4 bases and 7 bases, there was a span of 15 bases. The CDR3, as DNA: TGTGCCAGCAGCTCACTACCCAGGGAAAATACGCAGTATTTT. Its protein is CASSSLPRENTQYF.

In this sample, this clonotype turned up once. As DNA, the CDR3 is TGCAGTGCTAGATTCCCCGGGACAGGGCCGAAACCCTCCTACGAGCAGTACTTC. Translating gives CSARFPGTGPKPSYEQYF. The chain couples TRBV20-1 to TRBJ2-7; TRBD1 agrees at 9 bases. The CDR3 has 18 amino acids. V shed 2 bases, J shed 0 bases, and the junction held 14 bases outside the gene matches. CDR1 is DFQATT, CDR2 SNEGSKA, per germline (reference sequence).